The 19 T cell receptor beta chains reported below all come from one sample, sequenced in a study of blood T cells in healthy people across ages. PCR was performed a second time for about 7 to 12 cycles using a sample-barcoded 5' primer and a J-beta primer mix. One entry per CDR3 protein, called by TCRdb with MiXCR from the 5' RACE reads. The sample lists roughly 1.6 million distinct CDR3 sequences, about 32% occurring once. The sequenced sample was blood. Receptors were obtained from a young woman in good health.

Worth noting for this clonotype: This could be a read error, since a much larger clone is one nucleotide away. This rearrangement joins TRBV5-1 to TRBJ2-1; 9 bases map to TRBD1. V gave up 5 bases and J gave up 0 bases; unmatched junction bases: 6. The CDR3 is 16 amino acids. Germline CDR1 and CDR2: SGHRS and YFSETQ. The CDR3 DNA follows: TGCGCCAGCAGACAGGGGGCCGGGACCTCCTACAATGAGCAGTTCTTC. It codes for CASRQGAGTSYNEQFF. Looking up the rest from reference TRBV5-1 and TRBJ2-1 gives the full variable domain: KAGVTQTPRYLIKTRGQQVTLSCSPISGHRSVSWYQQTPGQGLQFLFEYFSETQRNKGNFPGRFSGRQFSNSRSEMNVSTLELGDSALYLCASRQGAGTSYNEQFFGPGTRLTVL.

V gene TRBV7-2 combines with J gene TRBJ1-5; TRBD1 aligns across 7 bases. V shed 5 bases, J shed 3 bases, and the junction held 4 bases outside the gene matches. In germline, CDR1 is SGHTA, CDR2 FQGNSA. This CDR3 has 14 amino acids. The CDR3 nucleotides are TGTGCCAGCAGCCGGGGACAGTACAATCAGCCCCAGCATTTT. Its protein product is CASSRGQYNQPQHF.

On this clonotype: The junction and the germline gene differ at one end; a read error may be behind it. This chain links TRBV7-8 with TRBJ2-1; 7 bases match TRBD1. The CDR3 covers 13 residues. Germline V gives CDR1 SGHVS, CDR2 FQNEAQ. CDR3 DNA sequence: TGTGCCAGCAGCCATAGGGGACAGACAGAGCGGTTCTTC. As protein: CASSHRGQTERFF. Complete variable domain (other parts from reference TRBV7-8 and TRBJ2-1): GAGVSQSPRYKVAKRGQDVALRCDPISGHVSLFWYQQALGQGPEFLTYFQNEAQLDKSGLPSDRFFAERPEGSVSTLKIQRTQQEDSAVYLCASSHRGQTERFFGPGTRLTVL.

This clonotype was counted only a few times. This chain connects TRBV24-1 to TRBJ2-1; TRBD1 matches at 9 bases. The length of the CDR3 is 16 residues. Germline V gives CDR1 KGHDR, CDR2 SFDVKD. Losses at the gene ends were 4 bases for V and 2 bases for J; bases not matched to a gene: 5. The CDR3 protein is CATSDYGTGTYNEQFF. In DNA, the CDR3 is TGTGCCACCAGTGACTATGGGACAGGGACCTACAATGAGCAGTTCTTC.

This clonotype was seen repeatedly, ten times or more. This chain uses TRBV4-1 with TRBJ2-7; D might be TRBD2 (5 bases). Germline V lookup: CDR1 MGHRA, CDR2 YSYEKL. V was shortened by 0 bases and J by 3 bases, with 18 bases between the two germline ends. This CDR3 is 17 amino acids long. CDR3 coding DNA: TGCGCCAGCAGCCAAGAGAGAGGGCTAGCTGAAGGCTACGAGCAGTACTTC. This gives the protein CASSQERGLAEGYEQYF.

This chain connects TRBV28 to TRBJ1-5; the D gene is possibly TRBD1 (6 bases). The germline V gene has CDR1 MDHEN and CDR2 SYDVKM. V gave up 5 bases and J gave up 7 bases, with 15 bases separating them. CDR3 size: 14 residues. The CDR3 protein is CASSPSQGRQPQHF. In DNA, the CDR3 is TGTGCCAGCAGTCCTTCCCAGGGGAGACAGCCCCAGCATTTT.

For this clonotype: A single base separates this from a much larger clone, so it may be a read error. V gene TRBV9 combines with J gene TRBJ2-3, with 11 positions matching TRBD2. Germline V CDR1 and CDR2: SGDLS, YYNGEE. The CDR3 contains 15 residues. CDR3 DNA sequence: TGTGCCAGCAGCCCGACTAGCGGGGTCACAGATACGCGGTATTTT. Translation gives CASSPTSGVTDTRYF.

V and J are TRBV20-1 and TRBJ1-1; TRBD1 aligns across 7 bases. V was pared by 0 bases and J by 2 bases, with 6 bases of the junction left unmatched. This CDR3 is built from 15 residues. The germline V gene encodes CDR1 DFQATT and CDR2 SNEGSKA (reference sequence). The CDR3, as DNA: TGCAGTGCTAGAGACCCGGACAGGATTAACACTGAAGCTTTCTTT. It yields the protein CSARDPDRINTEAFF.

The chain employs TRBV9 and TRBJ2-3; the D is unclear. The CDR3 has 13 amino acids. Trimming removed 0 bases at V and 6 bases at J, with 8 bases between. The germline V gene encodes CDR1 SGDLS and CDR2 YYNGEE. The CDR3, as DNA: TGTGCCAGCAGCGTAGGAGTTGTGGATACGCAGTATTTT. Its protein is CASSVGVVDTQYF.

This clonotype was observed many times. This chain uses TRBV4-1 with TRBJ2-1; 10 bases match TRBD2. The CDR3 is made up of 16 amino acids. Trimming cost V 0 bases and J 6 bases; bases outside gene matches: 5. The germline V gene encodes CDR1 MGHRA and CDR2 YSYEKL. DNA of the CDR3: TGCGCCAGCAGCCAAGACCCTGGGACTAGCGTCAATGAGCAGTTCTTC. This encodes CASSQDPGTSVNEQFF.

The chain joins TRBV12-5 to TRBJ2-1, with 12 bases identical to TRBD1. Germline V gene data show CDR1 as LGHNT and CDR2 as FRNRAP. There are 15 residues in the CDR3. Trimming at V came to 4 bases and at J to 7 bases, leaving 5 bases not matched to a gene. The CDR3 coding sequence is TGTGCTAGTGGTTCCGGGACAGGGGGCTTAAATGAGCAGTTCTTC. Translated: CASGSGTGGLNEQFF.

This clonotype was found a few times. The J gene is TRBJ1-5, the V gene TRBV6-5; D gene ambiguous. The V gene's germline CDR1 is MNHEY and CDR2 SVGAGI. This CDR3 comprises 13 residues. Trimming left V 6 bases short and J 7 bases short, with 13 bases between. The CDR3 region has the DNA TGTGCCAGCAGCCCGCGGGGTGAGCAGCCCCAGCATTTT. Encoded protein: CASSPRGEQPQHF.

This chain uses TRBV29-1 with TRBJ2-3; TRBD2 matches 13 bases. This CDR3 contains 17 residues. The germline gives CDR1 SQVTM, CDR2 ANQGSEA. V shed 2 bases and J 4 bases; nucleotides not matched to a gene: 9. CDR3 coding DNA: TGCAGCGTTGAACCCAGGACTAGCGGGAGTACTGCAGATACGCAGTATTTT. Translated, it gives CSVEPRTSGSTADTQYF.

The chain carries TRBV4-1 and TRBJ1-2; 10 nucleotides agree with TRBD1. Germline V gives CDR1 MGHRA, CDR2 YSYEKL. The ends lost 0 bases at V and 0 bases at J; junction bases unmatched: 7. This CDR3 has 18 amino acids. This chain's CDR3 is CASSQDKGQGSSNYGYTF. CDR3 DNA sequence: TGCGCCAGCAGCCAAGATAAGGGACAGGGGAGTTCTAACTATGGCTACACCTTC.

The rearrangement uses TRBV20-1 and TRBJ1-2; D is unresolved. CDR1 and CDR2 (germline): DFQATT, SNEGSKA (reference sequence). The CDR3 contains 12 residues. Trimming removed 0 bases at V and 8 bases at J, with 10 bases between. The CDR3 nucleotides read TGCAGTGCTAGAGATTTGTATCCCGGCTACACCTTC. This codes for CSARDLYPGYTF.

This clonotype appeared a few times. The chain recombines TRBV15 with TRBJ1-6; D possibly corresponds to TRBD1 (5 bases). Trimming stripped 4 bases from V and 4 bases from J, with 8 bases between. Germline V gene lookup returns CDR1 LNHNV and CDR2 YYDKDF (reference sequence). The CDR3 has 14 amino acids. CDR3 in amino acids: CATSTQGYNSPLHF. As DNA, the CDR3 is TGTGCCACCAGCACCCAGGGATATAATTCACCCCTCCACTTT.

There are a few counts of this clonotype. The rearrangement joins TRBV11-2 to TRBJ2-5; maybe TRBD1 (8 bases). This CDR3 contains 16 residues. Germline loops: CDR1 SGHAT, CDR2 FQNNGV. V was clipped by 0 bases and J by 4 bases, with 15 bases between them. CDR3 nucleotide sequence: TGTGCCAGCAGCTTAGAGGAGACAGGGGAGGGAGAGACCCAGTACTTC. This codes for CASSLEETGEGETQYF.

This clonotype was recorded a few times. The CDR3 loop reads CSAPLTQGNTEAFF. The CDR3 region has the DNA TGCAGTGCTCCCCTCACACAGGGGAACACTGAAGCTTTCTTT. The rearrangement uses TRBV20-1 and TRBJ1-1, with D perhaps TRBD1 (6 bases). The length of the CDR3 is 14 residues. CDR1 DFQATT and CDR2 SNEGSKA come from the germline V gene (reference sequence). With 5 bases removed from V and 1 base from J, the gap between germline ends came to 14 bases.

This sequence joins TRBV11-1 and TRBJ2-7; D remains ambiguous. The CDR3 is made up of 14 amino acids. V was pared by 4 bases and J by 2 bases, with 12 bases between. Germline V gene data show CDR1 as SGHAT and CDR2 as FQDESV (reference sequence). CDR3 DNA sequence: TGTGCCAGCAGCTCAATGACTCAGCCCTACGAGCAGTACTTC. It is translated as CASSSMTQPYEQYF.